One sample yielded the 8 T cell receptor beta chains listed below, sequenced in a study of shared clonotypes between healthy human individuals. Data came from immunoSEQ multiplex PCR; TCRdb stores just in-frame clones and leaves some out. The table records around 750,000 clones, under 80% of them present only once. The specimen sequenced was memory CD4+ T cells sorted from blood. Subset in this sample: CD45RA-negative fraction. These receptors all stem from a woman in her twenties or thirties in good health.

This clone was observed once. The gene calls are TRBV2 and TRBJ1-1, with TRBD1 identical over 9 bases. The germline V gene encodes CDR1 SNHLY and CDR2 FYNNEI. This CDR3 is 14 amino acids long. J was trimmed by 6 bases and V by 3 bases; bases with no gene match: 5. The CDR3 is CASSDRTGDSEAFF. DNA of the CDR3: TGTGCCAGCAGTGATAGGACAGGGGATTCTGAAGCTTTCTTT. Combining the CDR3 with reference TRBV2 and TRBJ1-1 gives the whole variable domain EPEVTQTPSHQVTQMGQEVILRCVPISNHLYFYWYRQILGQKVEFLVSFYNNEISEKSEIFDDQFSVERPDGSNFTLKIRSTKLEDSAMYFCASSDRTGDSEAFFGQGTRLTVV.

The V call is TRBV5-4, the J call TRBJ1-2; possibly TRBD1 for D (5 bases). CDR1 is SGHNT and CDR2 is YYREEE in the germline V gene (reference sequence). This CDR3 comprises 14 residues. Between the trimmed V and J ends, which lost 0 bases and 4 bases, there was a span of 10 bases. The CDR3 region is CASSLADRSYGYTF. CDR3 coding DNA: TGTGCCAGCAGCTTGGCTGACAGATCCTATGGCTACACCTTC. The entire variable domain, with the rest obtained from reference TRBV5-4 and TRBJ1-2, is as follows: ETGVTQSPTHLIKTRGQQVTLRCSSQSGHNTVSWYQQALGQGPQFIFQYYREEENGRGNFPPRFSGLQFPNYSSELNVNALELDDSALYLCASSLADRSYGYTFGSGTRLTVV.

This clone was seen only once. The CDR3 reads CASRKGTGSHEQYF. CDR3 coding DNA: TGTGCCAGCAGAAAGGGGACAGGGTCCCACGAGCAGTACTTC. The chain joins TRBV27 to TRBJ2-7, with 9 positions matching TRBD1. The V gene end was trimmed by 6 bases and the J gene end by 5 bases; junction bases not matched to a gene: 8. The CDR3 totals 14 residues. The germline V gene encodes CDR1 MNHEY and CDR2 SMNVEV (reference sequence).

About this clone itself: This may stem from a read error, because a much larger clone lies one nucleotide away. Other nucleotide sequences from this sample produce the same CDR3. The genes are TRBV5-1 and TRBJ2-1, with D unclear. The CDR3 runs 14 residues. Trimming cost V 0 bases and J 3 bases, with 7 bases left between them. Germline loops: CDR1 SGHRS, CDR2 YFSETQ. The CDR3 protein is CASSLEGGYNEQFF. In nucleotides, the CDR3 is TGCGCCAGCAGCTTGGAAGGTGGCTACAATGAGCAGTTCTTC.

The chain couples TRBV27 to TRBJ2-1, with 8 bases fitting TRBD2. Germline CDR1 is MNHEY and CDR2 is SMNVEV (reference sequence). The CDR3 extends over 15 amino acids. V lost 6 bases, J lost 7 bases, and 11 bases stayed unmatched. The CDR3 sequence: CASRWQAGVINEQFF. The CDR3 bases are TGTGCCAGCAGATGGCAAGCGGGAGTGATTAATGAGCAGTTCTTC.

This chain uses TRBV5-1 with TRBJ1-2; a weak D match, TRBD1 (5 bases). Trimming took off 4 bases at V and 6 bases at J, with 13 bases between the two ends. The CDR3 has 13 amino acids. CDR1 and CDR2 (germline): SGHRS, YFSETQ. In nucleotides, the CDR3 is TGCGCCAGCAGCAGGACGGCCAGGGATGGCTACACCTTC. Residues: CASSRTARDGYTF.

This clone was recorded a few times. The chain joins TRBV18 to TRBJ2-1; no clear D. V was trimmed by 2 bases and J by 6 bases, leaving 2 bases between them. The CDR3 is made up of 11 amino acids. In germline, CDR1 is KGHSH, CDR2 LQKENI. CDR3 in amino acids: CASSPANEQFF. In nucleotides, the CDR3 is TGTGCCAGCTCACCAGCCAATGAGCAGTTCTTC.

At least ten counts were recorded for this clone. This chain links TRBV29-1 with TRBJ1-1; no clear D. Trimming removed 3 bases at V and 1 base at J, with 6 bases between. The CDR3 is made up of 12 amino acids. Per the germline V gene, CDR1 is SQVTM and CDR2 is ANQGSEA. The CDR3 coding sequence is TGCAGCGTTGATCAGGAGAACACTGAAGCTTTCTTT. It is translated as CSVDQENTEAFF.